Reported below is one T cell receptor beta chain. Its cognate antigen is unknown. A much larger clone sits a single nucleotide away, making a read error possible. At the DNA level, this CDR3 is encoded by other sequences in the same sample as well. Profiled with immunoSEQ multiplex PCR; TCRdb holds only in-frame clones, not every one. The data show over 2 million clones, roughly 95% seen once. The sample comes from a study of shared clonotypes between healthy human individuals. Findings and limits, study-wide: Generation probabilities of non-shared clonotypes were lower (relative to those shared by all four donors).

The CDR3 loop spans 14 amino acids. Germline values: CDR1 SGHAT, CDR2 FQNNGV. J gave up 2 bases and V 5 bases, and 2 bases lay outside the gene matches. This rearrangement joins TRBV11-2 to TRBJ1-2; TRBD1 matches at 10 bases. The origin of this receptor is a man between 18 and 35 years old in good health. The specimen sequenced was naive CD4+ T cells sorted from blood. Subset given: CD45RA+ positively selected. CDR3 in DNA: TGTGCCAGCAGCCCGGGACAGGGGAACTATGGCTACACCTTC. Its translation is CASSPGQGNYGYTF.